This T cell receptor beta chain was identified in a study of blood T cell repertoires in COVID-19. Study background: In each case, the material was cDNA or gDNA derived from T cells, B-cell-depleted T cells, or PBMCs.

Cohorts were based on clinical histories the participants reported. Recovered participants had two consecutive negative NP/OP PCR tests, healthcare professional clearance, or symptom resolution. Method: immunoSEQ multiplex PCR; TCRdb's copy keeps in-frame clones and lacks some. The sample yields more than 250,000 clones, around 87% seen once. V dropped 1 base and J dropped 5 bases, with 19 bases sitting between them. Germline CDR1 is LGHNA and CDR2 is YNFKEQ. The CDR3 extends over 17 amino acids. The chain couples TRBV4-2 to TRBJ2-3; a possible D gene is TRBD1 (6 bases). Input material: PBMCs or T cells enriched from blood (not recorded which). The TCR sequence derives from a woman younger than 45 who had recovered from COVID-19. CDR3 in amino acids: CASSQARSEAGVDTQYF. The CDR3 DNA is TGTGCCAGCAGCCAAGCACGATCCGAGGCAGGGGTAGATACGCAGTATTTT.